This is a list of T cell receptor beta chains from one sample in a study of early T cells in non-severe SARS-CoV-2 infection. TCRdb reanalysed the 5' RACE reads using MiXCR and keeps one entry per CDR3 protein. The sample contains tens of thousands of distinct CDR3 sequences, 9% to 15% of which appear only once. The material sequenced was whole blood. Source of these receptors: an adult who was a healthcare worker with PCR-confirmed SARS-CoV-2 infection or an uninfected control (not recorded which). Both conserved end residues are part of each CDR3. Each record gives: V gene, clone size, J gene, CDR3 protein. Some rows mark clone size as missing; the rest say once, few, many or name a class of expanded clone.

TRBV4-3	many	TRBJ2-1	CASSLAENEQFF
TRBV30	many	TRBJ2-7	CAWSVEHPYEQYF
TRBV6-6	few	TRBJ2-3	CASSLTFSPDTQYF
TRBV5-4	.	TRBJ1-6	CASSSGMVYNSPLHF
TRBV19	few	TRBJ2-2	CASRTGTLITGELFF
TRBV19	many	TRBJ1-2	CASSIPDGRYGYTF
TRBV7-9	few	TRBJ2-2	CASSLWGVQSGNTGELFF
TRBV6-6	many	TRBJ1-6	CASAGTEESPLHF
TRBV12-3/TRBV12-4	.	TRBJ2-1	CASSFSIAGDNEQFF
TRBV20-1	few	TRBJ2-7	CSARGLADSGEQYF
TRBV4-1	few	TRBJ1-3	CASSQESDRVLSGNTIYF
TRBV20-1	.	TRBJ1-1	CSARDARGFSNTEAFF
TRBV7-2	.	TRBJ2-1	CASGWSNEQFF
TRBV7-9	.	TRBJ1-2	CASSLFEDYTF
TRBV7-9	many	TRBJ1-3	CASSLGRSDGNTIYF
TRBV10-2	many	TRBJ1-1	CASSSTGNTEAFF
TRBV29-1	.	TRBJ2-3	CSVEESTDTQYF
TRBV7-7	.	TRBJ1-2	CASSFRTAKGTF